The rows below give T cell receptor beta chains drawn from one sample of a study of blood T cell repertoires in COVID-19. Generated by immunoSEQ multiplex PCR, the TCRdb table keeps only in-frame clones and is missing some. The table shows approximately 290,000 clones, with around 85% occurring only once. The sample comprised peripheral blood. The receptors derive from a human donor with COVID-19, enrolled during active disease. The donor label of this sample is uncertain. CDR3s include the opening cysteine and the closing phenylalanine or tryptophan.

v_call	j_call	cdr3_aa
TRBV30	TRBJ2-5	CAWRGTDQETQYF
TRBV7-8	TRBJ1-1	CASSLSAENTEAFF
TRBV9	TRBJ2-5	CASSVGGTLQETQYF
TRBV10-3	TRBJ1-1	CAIMGQGFTEAFF
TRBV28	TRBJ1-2	CASSGTEGGYTF
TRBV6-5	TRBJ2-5	CASGGGSGETQYF
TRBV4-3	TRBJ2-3	CASSQTSGDTDTQYF
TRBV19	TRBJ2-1	CASEGGASYNEQFF
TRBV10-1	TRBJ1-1	CASSESRDGNTEAFF
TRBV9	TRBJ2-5	CASSVGGNWAETQYF
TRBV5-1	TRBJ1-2	CASSLEPGVVYGYTF
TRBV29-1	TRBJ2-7	CSVGGDPYEQYF
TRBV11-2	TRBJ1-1	CASSLDWTEAFF
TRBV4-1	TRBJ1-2	CASSHSPVLPNYGYTF
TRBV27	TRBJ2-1	CATTPPGLAGNEQFF
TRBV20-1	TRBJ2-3	CSASRFLAGEDTQYF
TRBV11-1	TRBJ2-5	CASSRTGEETQYF
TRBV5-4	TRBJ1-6	CASSLDSNSPLHF
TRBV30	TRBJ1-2	CAWMKGVGYTF
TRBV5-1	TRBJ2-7	CASSQDTYNSYEQYF
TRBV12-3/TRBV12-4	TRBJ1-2	CASSTRAFYGYTF
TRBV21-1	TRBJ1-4	CASPQGLWEKLFF